The 24 T cell receptor beta chains listed next were all sequenced from one sample in a study of regulatory T cells in long-lasting Graves disease. Time point: persistent/refractory GD, antithyroid drugs over 5 years with positive TRAb. Extracted PBMC RNA gave rise to the TCR library. For TCR beta, libraries came from iRepertoire HTBI primers and Arm-PCR of CDR3 regions. TCRdb re-called the multiplex PCR reads through MiXCR, storing one row per CDR3 protein. The repertoire holds about 430,000 distinct CDR3 sequences, with around 20% as singletons. The specimen comprised peripheral blood mononuclear cells (PBMCs), sampled when the disease was refractory, from a patient treated with antithyroid drugs. These receptors came from a female donor with Graves disease.

There are a few counts of this clonotype. The chain employs TRBV28 and TRBJ2-1, with TRBD2 matching over 12 bases. This CDR3 contains 15 residues. Looked up from germline, CDR1 is MDHEN and CDR2 is SYDVKM. J gave up 3 bases and V 6 bases, and 3 bases lay outside the gene matches. The CDR3 DNA reads as TGTGCCAGCAGACCTAGCGGGGGGGACTACAATGAGCAGTTCTTC. Amino acid sequence: CASRPSGGDYNEQFF.

The chain links TRBV5-1 to TRBJ2-5; 7 bases are shared with TRBD2. J lost 2 bases, V lost 0 bases, and 16 bases had no gene match. The CDR3 covers 19 residues. Germline V gene lookup returns CDR1 SGHRS and CDR2 YFSETQ. As DNA, the CDR3 is TGCGCCAGCAGCTTGGGGCTAGCGGAAGCCGCGAGGGGTCAAGAGACCCAGTACTTC. Amino acids: CASSLGLAEAARGQETQYF.

In DNA form, the CDR3 reads TGCGCCAGCAGCAGGATCACCAGGGTCTATCAGCCCCAGCATTTT. Translating gives CASSRITRVYQPQHF. The chain employs TRBV5-1 and TRBJ1-5, with a possible D match to TRBD1 (5 bases). Germline assignment: CDR1 SGHRS and CDR2 YFSETQ. With 4 bases removed from V and 5 bases from J, the gap between germline ends came to 16 bases. The CDR3 totals 15 residues. Variable domain in full (rest from reference TRBV5-1 and TRBJ1-5): KAGVTQTPRYLIKTRGQQVTLSCSPISGHRSVSWYQQTPGQGLQFLFEYFSETQRNKGNFPGRFSGRQFSNSRSEMNVSTLELGDSALYLCASSRITRVYQPQHFGDGTRLSIL.

This clonotype has a count of ten or more. V is TRBV7-2 and J is TRBJ2-7; D possibly corresponds to TRBD2 (6 bases). The ends were cut back, 5 bases at V and 3 bases at J, with 20 bases in the middle. From germline, CDR1 is SGHTA and CDR2 FQGNSA. The CDR3 totals 16 residues. This chain's CDR3 is CASSRGWFSGDYEQYF. The CDR3 coding sequence is TGTGCCAGCAGCCGGGGGTGGTTTTCGGGCGACTACGAGCAGTACTTC.

This clonotype showed up many times. V is TRBV28 and J is TRBJ1-5, with D hard to call. Germline-derived CDR1 and CDR2 are MDHEN and SYDVKM. This CDR3 is 15 amino acids long. Trimming pared 4 bases from V and 5 bases from J, leaving 15 bases between. The CDR3 region is CASSSLTEGYQPQHF. CDR3 in DNA: TGTGCCAGCAGTTCCCTGACCGAGGGTTATCAGCCCCAGCATTTT. Based on the CDR3 plus reference TRBV28 and TRBJ1-5, the full variable domain is DVKVTQSSRYLVKRTGEKVFLECVQDMDHENMFWYRQDPGLGLRLIYFSYDVKMKEKGDIPEGYSVSREKKERFSLILESASTNQTSMYLCASSSLTEGYQPQHFGDGTRLSIL.

There are many counts of this clonotype. The rearrangement uses TRBV28 and TRBJ2-2; TRBD1 or TRBD2 may be the D gene (5 bases each). The CDR3 is 13 residues long. Germline V gives CDR1 MDHEN, CDR2 SYDVKM. The ends were cut back, 8 bases at V and 5 bases at J, with 12 bases in the middle. The CDR3 nucleotides read TGTGCCAGCTACTCCTGGGGGACCGGGGAGCTGTTTTTT. Protein sequence: CASYSWGTGELFF.

This clonotype was seen at least ten times. The chain has TRBV6-1 and TRBJ1-2; D is unresolved. Germline loops: CDR1 MNHNS, CDR2 SASEGT. This CDR3 is 11 amino acids long. V was clipped by 7 bases and J by 2 bases, with 5 bases between them. The CDR3 nucleotides read TGTGCCAGCATCCGAAACTATGGCTACACCTTC. Translation gives CASIRNYGYTF.

The sample holds many counts of this clonotype. The chain combines TRBV24-1 with TRBJ2-5; TRBD2 agrees at 10 bases. Germline CDR1 KGHDR, CDR2 SFDVKD. With 4 bases clipped from V and 5 bases from J, the junction kept 9 bases outside the gene matches. There are 16 residues in the CDR3. The DNA for the CDR3 is TGTGCCACCAGTGACCCCCCAGCGGGAGGGCCCGAGACCCAGTACTTC. As protein: CATSDPPAGGPETQYF.

This clonotype showed up just a few times. The V call is TRBV3-1, the J call TRBJ2-7; the match to TRBD2 covers 9 bases. Germline V gene data show CDR1 as LGHDT and CDR2 as YNNKEL (reference sequence). CDR3 length equals 14 residues. Trimming cost V 2 bases and J 3 bases; bases outside gene matches: 2. The CDR3 DNA sequence: TGTGCCAGCAGCCAAATGACTAGCGGCTACGAGCAGTACTTC. Translation gives CASSQMTSGYEQYF.

This clonotype was detected many times. The chain employs TRBV28 and TRBJ2-7; tentatively, D is TRBD2 (6 bases). CDR1 MDHEN and CDR2 SYDVKM come from the germline V gene. Between the trimmed V and J ends, which lost 6 bases and 3 bases, there was a span of 12 bases. The CDR3 runs to 13 residues. CDR3 nucleotide sequence: TGTGCCAGCAGGCCCGGGGGTATCTACGAGCAGTACTTC. Translation: CASRPGGIYEQYF.

Details on this clonotype: One junction end disagrees with the germline gene, perhaps due to a read error. V is TRBV13 and J is TRBJ2-7; the D gene is possibly TRBD2 (5 bases). Germline V gene lookup returns CDR1 PRHDT and CDR2 FYEKMQ (reference sequence). The CDR3 sequence is 14 residues long. The CDR3 DNA follows: TGTGCCGGCAGCAGAGGGTCGGGGTCCTACGAGCAGTACTTC. This sequence encodes CAGSRGSGSYEQYF.

This clonotype has only a few counts. The V call is TRBV6-2 or TRBV6-3, the J call TRBJ1-2; 8 bases are shared with TRBD1. The CDR3 extends over 17 amino acids. J was trimmed by 3 bases and V by 2 bases; bases with no gene match: 11. CDR1 MNHEY and CDR2 SVGEGT come from the germline V gene. CDR3 in amino acids: CASSYGGDRTYYYGYTF. The CDR3 region has the DNA TGTGCCAGCAGTTACGGGGGGGACAGGACCTATTACTATGGCTACACCTTC.

This clonotype was seen a few times. The CDR3 sequence is CASSQEPYTEAFF. The DNA of the CDR3 is TGTGCCAGCAGCCAAGAGCCATACACTGAAGCTTTCTTT. This chain joins TRBV14 and TRBJ1-1; D uncertain. The CDR3 consists of 13 residues. V lost 0 bases and J lost 3, with 5 bases in between. Per the germline V gene, CDR1 is SGHDN and CDR2 is FVKESK.

This clonotype was seen many times. The rearrangement uses TRBV2 and TRBJ1-5; a possible D gene is TRBD1 (5 bases). The length of the CDR3 is 12 residues. Per the germline V gene, CDR1 is SNHLY and CDR2 is FYNNEI. V was cut by 4 bases and J by 4 bases, with 5 bases left in between. As DNA, the CDR3 is TGTGCCAGCAGTGGGGGGAATCAGCCCCAGCATTTT. Its protein product is CASSGGNQPQHF.

At least ten counts were recorded for this clonotype. The rearrangement links TRBV28 to TRBJ1-6, with D possibly TRBD1 on 5 matching bases. Germline assignment: CDR1 MDHEN and CDR2 SYDVKM. Between the trimmed V and J ends, which lost 1 base and 7 bases, there was a span of 11 bases. The CDR3 has 15 amino acids. The CDR3 reads CASSLFQGRNSPLHF. The CDR3, as DNA: TGTGCCAGCAGTTTATTTCAGGGCCGAAATTCACCCCTCCACTTT. Full variable domain (rest looked up from reference TRBV28 and TRBJ1-6): DVKVTQSSRYLVKRTGEKVFLECVQDMDHENMFWYRQDPGLGLRLIYFSYDVKMKEKGDIPEGYSVSREKKERFSLILESASTNQTSMYLCASSLFQGRNSPLHFGNGTRLTVT.

This chain connects TRBV5-5 to TRBJ1-1, with D unclear. This CDR3 is 16 amino acids long. The V gene lost 4 bases and the J gene lost 5 bases, with 21 bases spanning the gap. Looked up from germline, CDR1 is SGHKS and CDR2 is YYEKEE (reference sequence). CDR3 protein: CASSPVQARATTEAFF. CDR3 sequence (DNA): TGTGCCAGCAGCCCCGTGCAGGCGCGGGCCACTACTGAAGCTTTCTTT.

The gene calls are TRBV9 and TRBJ1-4; 9 bases align to TRBD1. The trim removed 3 bases at V and 4 bases at J, leaving 1 base unmatched. The V gene's germline CDR1 is SGDLS and CDR2 YYNGEE. This CDR3 has 14 amino acids. In DNA form, the CDR3 reads TGTGCCAGCAGCGCGGGACAGGGTAATGAAAAACTGTTTTTT. Translated, it gives CASSAGQGNEKLFF. Filled out from reference TRBV9 and TRBJ1-4, the complete variable domain reads DSGVTQTPKHLITATGQRVTLRCSPRSGDLSVYWYQQSLDQGLQFLIQYYNGEERAKGNILERFSAQQFPDLHSELNLSSLELGDSALYFCASSAGQGNEKLFFGSGTQLSVL.

This clonotype was detected many times. The chain joins TRBV10-3 to TRBJ1-2; 8 positions agree with TRBD1. Germline CDR1 reads ENHRY; CDR2 reads SYGVKD. This CDR3 has 15 residues. The J segment lost 0 bases and the V segment lost 10 bases, leaving 10 bases of the junction unmatched. The CDR3 DNA reads TGTGCCACCGTAGGGGGACAGGATTCTAACTATGGCTACACCTTC. Protein product: CATVGGQDSNYGYTF.

A word on this clonotype: A clone one base away is much larger, so this may be a read error. The V call is TRBV28, the J call TRBJ2-2; D may match TRBD1 or TRBD2 (5 bases each). CDR3 length: 12 residues. Germline CDR1 and CDR2: MDHEN and SYDVKM. The CDR3, as DNA: TGTGCCAGCAGTGGATCGATGGGGGAGCCGTTTTTT. This translates into CASSGSMGEPFF.

This clonotype was counted between two and nine times. The chain is built from TRBV19 and TRBJ2-7; D is perhaps TRBD2 (6 bases). Trimming removed 4 bases at V and 0 bases at J, with 10 bases between. The CDR3 sequence is 14 residues long. Germline-derived CDR1 and CDR2 are LNHDA and SQIVND (reference sequence). CDR3 nucleotides: TGTGCCAGTAGTACGAGACTAGGCTCCTACGAGCAGTACTTC. Encoded protein: CASSTRLGSYEQYF.

This clonotype was counted ten times or more. The V and J genes are TRBV6-5 and TRBJ1-6; possible D gene TRBD1, 5 bases. The ends were cut back, 2 bases at V and 7 bases at J, with 9 bases in the middle. CDR1 is MNHEY and CDR2 is SVGAGI in the germline V gene. CDR3 length equals 14 residues. DNA of the CDR3: TGTGCCAGCAGTTACGTCCAGGGAAATTCACCCCTCCACTTT. Its translation: CASSYVQGNSPLHF.

This chain uses TRBV7-4 with TRBJ2-5, with D unclear. The CDR3 is 14 amino acids. CDR1 SGHVT and CDR2 SQSDAQ come from the germline V gene. With 0 bases removed from V and 5 bases from J, the gap between germline ends came to 10 bases. The CDR3 spells CASSLAREEETQYF. The DNA of the CDR3 is TGTGCCAGCAGCTTAGCTAGAGAAGAGGAGACCCAGTACTTC.

In this sample, this clonotype turned up a few times. The V and J genes are TRBV5-1 and TRBJ1-1; TRBD1 agrees at 9 bases. V lost 7 bases, J lost 1 base, and 5 bases stayed unmatched. The germline V gene has CDR1 SGHRS and CDR2 YFSETQ. The CDR3 is 14 residues long. In DNA, the CDR3 is TGCGCCAGCTTCGCGGGACAGGGGAACACTGAAGCTTTCTTT. It is translated as CASFAGQGNTEAFF.

The rearrangement links TRBV10-3 to TRBJ1-6; D uncertain. V gave up 3 bases and J gave up 10 bases, with 16 bases separating them. This CDR3 has 15 amino acids. The germline CDR1 and CDR2 sequences are ENHRY and SYGVKD. CDR3 amino acids: CAISDDGLGGSPLHF. CDR3 bases: TGTGCCATCAGTGACGACGGCCTGGGAGGGTCACCCCTCCACTTT.